This T cell receptor (beta chain) was recorded in a study of T cell responses to AZD1222 COVID-19 vaccine. Study-wide results and limits: In a largely white British group with more females than males, clonal diversity was possibly underestimated. The breadth and depth of Spike-specific TCRs increased once two AZD1222 doses had been given.

Only in-frame clones appear in the TCRdb table, and some are missing; sequencing was by immunoSEQ multiplex PCR. This sample has more than 140,000 clones; approximately 90% occur once, and the top ten carry roughly 4.6%. Of note for this clone: No antigen is known for it.

Germline-derived CDR1 and CDR2 are LNHDA and SQIVND (reference sequence). The CDR3 runs 13 residues. V lost 6 bases and J 5 bases, leaving 13 bases between the germline ends. This TCR derives from an adult in good health. The rearrangement joins TRBV19 to TRBJ2-5; the D call may be TRBD1 or TRBD2 (5 bases each). The source material was peripheral blood, sampled on day 0 of AZD1222 vaccination. The CDR3 nucleotides are TGTGCCAGTAGCCGTCTTGAGGGGGAGACCCAGTACTTC. It encodes CASSRLEGETQYF.